This TCR beta chain was captured in a study of PD-1 blockade in mismatch repair-deficient tumors. Germline assignment: CDR1 MGHRA and CDR2 YSYEKL. Trimming pared 4 bases from V and 6 bases from J, leaving 17 bases between. This CDR3 region has 15 residues. Profiling relied on immunoSEQ multiplex PCR, and the TCRdb table lists in-frame clones only, not all of them. The sample lists some 120,000 clones; about 88% were seen once. V gene TRBV4-1 combines with J gene TRBJ2-3; a possible D gene is TRBD2 (6 bases). This specimen was peripheral blood, taken 72 weeks after starting pembrolizumab. This receptor was taken from an adult with mismatch repair-deficient cancer. The CDR3: CASSRTGSGGDTQYF. The CDR3 nucleotides read TGCGCCAGCAGCCGGACCGGTTCTGGGGGGGATACGCAGTATTTT.